This T cell receptor (beta chain) was captured in a study of blood T cells in healthy people across ages (dated by TCRdb to 2013 to 2016). Describing the broader study: In model experiments, template switching captured roughly one uniquely barcoded TCR beta cDNA molecule for every two T cells. To avoid experimental bias, donors of different ages were randomly spread across the sequencing lanes. Using the same blood draw, the study looked at two additional independent replicas of 1 million unique cDNA reads for two donors, one aged 18 to 30 and the other aged 80 or older. The study measured age-related changes in TCR beta repertoire diversity using deep sequencing normalized with unique cDNA molecular identifiers. Donors were grouped into four age groups: young (average 16 years), middle-aged (roughly 37), aged (around 56) and long-lived (around 80).

The method was 5' RACE. TCRdb shows the sequencer as Illumina HiSeq 2500. The second PCR ran for about 7 to 11 cycles and used a J-beta primer mix along with a sample-barcoded 5' primer. A unique molecular identifier was introduced onto each TCR beta cDNA molecule by a template-switch 5' adaptor carrying 12 random nucleotides. At least 2.5 million CDR3-containing paired-end reads were obtained from each sample. First-strand cDNA was synthesized from all RNA with the Mint cDNA synthesis kit, primed by a TRBC-specific oligonucleotide. After uracil-DNA glycosylase treatment, a first 18-cycle PCR used universal primers M1SS and BC2_uni_R on all cDNA. For the original study's pipeline: For normalization, 1 million high-quality reads, each with a distinct molecular identifier, were randomly selected from each sample. Instead of being binned into consensus sequences, reads with shared molecular identifiers were discarded. CDR3 identification, clonotype clustering and error correction used MiTCR with a Q25 quality threshold and the strictest error-elimination algorithm. Lower-bound total TCR beta diversity was estimated with a nonparametric unseen species model using Euler transformation. The public sequencing data were trimmed at Q25 with fastp and processed into clonotypes with MiXCR by TCRdb, which kept only in-frame beta chains. Each record represents a unique CDR3 protein, reported with the most common genes and DNA among its rows. What appears here as the V and J calls and clone size reflects TCRdb's work, not the paper's. The sample table holds 1.5 million to 2 million distinct CDR3 sequences, of which roughly 30% were seen once. The biggest ten clones account for approximately 7.7% of the sample.

Comments on this clonotype: Its antigen has not been determined. Base qualities are not at hand, and no much larger clone is one base apart.

The roughly 39 donors, aged about 6 to 100 years, were systemically healthy Caucasian individuals from Russia. About 10 milliliters of peripheral blood were drawn from each donor into EDTA-treated Vacutainer tubes. Ficoll-Paque density-gradient centrifugation was used to isolate PBMCs, with at least 7 million obtained per sample. Trizol reagent was used to extract total RNA from PBMCs, with at least 6 micrograms per sample. Naive CD45RAhigh/CD27high T cell percentages were measured by flow cytometry on a PBMC aliquot from every donor. After removal of 6 bases from V and 3 bases from J, the junction retains 4 bases not matched to a gene. Counted from cysteine to phenylalanine, this CDR3 has 14 amino acids. The only DNA kept is the CDR3, 42 bases in frame from the first base. Sequences MDHEN (CDR1) and SYDVKM (CDR2) are obtained from the germline V gene. What the work shows at the level of the full study, not this receptor alone: Compared with the aged group, the long-lived group had more naive CD4+ T cells, fewer expanded clones and increased TCR diversity, a pattern suggesting age selection. Because profiling used bulk unsorted PBMCs, naive and antigen-experienced compartments could not be compared conclusively. Because the CMV infection status of the donors was unknown, age-related changes in expanded clonotypes may potentially have been confounded. There was a strong correlation between observed TCR beta diversity and the percentage of naive T cells measured by flow cytometry. As age increased, observed TCR beta diversity per million T cells dropped in a roughly linear way, and a significant reduction was already evident by age 40. Estimates of total diversity based on one million sequenced T cells were considered lower bounds and underestimates.

Recombination joined TRBV28 with TRBJ2-3; 9 junctional bases match TRBD2. The specimen was blood. The source of this sequence is a woman aged 25 to 39 in good health. Here is the DNA: TGTGCCAGCAGCCGCGGGGGGGCAACAGATACGCAGTATTTT. Protein translation: CASSRGGATDTQYF.